These T cell receptor beta chains were read from a single sample in a study of CD8+ T cells in alopecia areata. The table came from immunoSEQ multiplex PCR; TCRdb's copy has only in-frame clones and leaves some out. The sample shows about 76,000 clones, about 71% of them seen only once. The starting material was CD8+ T cells sorted from blood, obtained at week 24, from a patient treated with tofacitinib. These receptors all stem from a human donor with alopecia areata. CDR3s include the opening cysteine and the closing phenylalanine or tryptophan. Fields, in order: D gene, V gene, J gene, clone size, CDR3 DNA, CDR3 protein. The D gene is left open where the match is weak. Where a row states a size, it is once, few, many or the class of an expanded clone; other rows omit it.

>NA|TRBV5-1|TRBJ2-7|NA
TGCGCCAGCAGCTTAACAGCACCCTACGAGCAGTACTTC
CASSLTAPYEQYF
>TRBD2|TRBV4-1|TRBJ2-1|NA
TGCGCCAGCAGCCAAGAAACTAGCGGGTATTACAATGAGCAGTTCTTC
CASSQETSGYYNEQFF
>TRBD2|TRBV5-1|TRBJ2-3|NA
TGCGCCAGCAGACCTACTAGCGGGGTTAGCACAGATACGCAGTATTTT
CASRPTSGVSTDTQYF
>NA|TRBV4-1|TRBJ2-5|NA
TGCGCCAGCAGCCAACAGGGACAAGAGACCCAGTACTTC
CASSQQGQETQYF
>TRBD2|TRBV14|TRBJ2-1|NA
TGTGCCAGCAGCCAACTAGCGGCCTACAATGAGCAGTTCTTC
CASSQLAAYNEQFF
>NA|TRBV7-2|TRBJ2-5|once
TGTGCCAGCAGCCCCGTCCTGAGCGGCAAAGAGACCCAGTACTTC
CASSPVLSGKETQYF
>NA|TRBV6-5|TRBJ2-3|NA
TGTGCCAGCAGTTACTCAGGGGGATTCACAGATACGCAGTATTTT
CASSYSGGFTDTQYF
>TRBD2|TRBV7-9|TRBJ2-1|NA
TGTGCCAGCAGCCCTTCCGAGATGGGCGGGAGGGCCAGGAATGAGCAGTTCTTC
CASSPSEMGGRARNEQFF
>NA|TRBV5-1|TRBJ2-5|once
TGCGCCAGCAGCTTAAATGGTCCGGGCCTAGGACGAGAGACCCAGTACTTC
CASSLNGPGLGRETQYF
>NA|TRBV2|TRBJ2-7|NA
TGTGCCAGCAGTGAGGGGGGCAAAACCTACGAGCAGTACTTC
CASSEGGKTYEQYF
>TRBD2|TRBV9|TRBJ2-5|NA
TGTGCCAGCAGCGTAGGTGGACTAGCGGGAGAAGAGACCCAGTACTTC
CASSVGGLAGEETQYF
>NA|TRBV27|TRBJ1-2|NA
TGTGCCAGCAGTTTATACCCAGGGAGAGACGGCTACACCTTC
CASSLYPGRDGYTF
>TRBD2|TRBV28|TRBJ2-7|few
TGTGCCAGCAGTGGGACTAGTTCACCCTACGAGCAGTACTTC
CASSGTSSPYEQYF
>NA|TRBV4-1|TRBJ2-5|NA
TGCGCCAGCAGCCAAGATCCGGGTGGCACTCGAGAGACCCAGTACTTC
CASSQDPGGTRETQYF
>NA|TRBV27|TRBJ2-1|few
TGTGCCAGCAGTTTTGTCCCGGTGGTTGATGAGCAGTTCTTC
CASSFVPVVDEQFF
>NA|TRBV7-9|TRBJ2-7|NA
TGTGCCAGCACCCTTATAGAGCCCGAGCAGTACTTC
CASTLIEPEQYF
>TRBD2|TRBV4-3|TRBJ2-1|NA
TGCGCCAGCAGCGAAGGGTATAGCGGGAGGAGAGATGAGCAGTTCTTC
CASSEGYSGRRDEQFF
>TRBD1|TRBV4-1|TRBJ2-1|NA
TGCGCCAGCAGGGACAGGGGAAGCAATGAGCAGTTCTTC
CASRDRGSNEQFF
>NA|TRBV29-1|TRBJ2-3|NA
TGCAGCGTTGAACCTCATAGCGCAGATACGCAGTATTTT
CSVEPHSADTQYF
>NA|TRBV15|TRBJ2-5|NA
TGTGCCACCAGCAGGGTGGGGTTCGGGGGACGAGAGACCCAGTACTTC
CATSRVGFGGRETQYF
>NA|TRBV19|TRBJ1-2|NA
TGTGCCAGTAGTATCCCCGGGGTCGGCTACACCTTC
CASSIPGVGYTF
>TRBD1|TRBV19|TRBJ1-2|NA
TGTGCCAGTAGTCTGGGACAGGGGGCGGAAGGCTACACCTTC
CASSLGQGAEGYTF
>TRBD2|TRBV9|TRBJ2-5|NA
TGTGCCAGCAGCGGACTAGCGGCTCAAGAGACCCAGTACTTC
CASSGLAAQETQYF
>TRBD1|TRBV27|TRBJ1-2|NA
TGTGCCACCAAGGCTACAGGGGGCGGTGGCTACACCTTC
CATKATGGGGYTF